A single sample is the source of the 30 T cell receptor beta chains below, sequenced in a study of shared clonotypes between healthy human individuals. TCRdb keeps only in-frame clones here, not all; method: immunoSEQ multiplex PCR. The profile covers about 770,000 clones, with 72% appearing a single time and about 1.8% taken by the ten largest. The sequenced material came from memory CD4+ T cells sorted from blood. Subset defined: CD45RA-negative fraction. The source is a woman aged 30 to 39 in good health.

This clone showed up many times. Other nucleotide sequences in the sample specify the same CDR3. The chain combines TRBV11-2 with TRBJ1-5; D remains unclear. CDR1 and CDR2 from the germline V gene are SGHAT and FQNNGV. The germline V and J ends were trimmed by 2 bases and 0 bases, with 2 bases remaining between them. The CDR3 runs 13 residues. The CDR3 nucleotides read TGTGCCAGCAGCTTATATAGCAATCAGCCCCAGCATTTT. It codes for CASSLYSNQPQHF.

This rearrangement joins TRBV4-1 to TRBJ2-1; 13 positions agree with TRBD2. This CDR3 has 17 amino acids. J was trimmed by 4 bases and V by 5 bases; bases with no gene match: 8. Germline CDR1 is MGHRA and CDR2 is YSYEKL. The chain's CDR3 is CASSGLAGASIYNEQFF. CDR3 nucleotide sequence: TGCGCCAGCAGCGGACTAGCGGGGGCCTCTATATACAATGAGCAGTTCTTC.

This sequence joins TRBV5-1 and TRBJ2-7, with unresolved D. Per the germline V gene, CDR1 is SGHRS and CDR2 is YFSETQ. Trimming removed 4 bases from V and 0 bases from J, with 11 bases in between. This CDR3 spans 14 amino acids. The CDR3 nucleotides read TGCGCCAGCAGCCCATTGGGCGGCTCCTACGAGCAGTACTTC. Translating it yields CASSPLGGSYEQYF. Together with reference TRBV5-1 and TRBJ2-7, the CDR3 gives the full variable domain: KAGVTQTPRYLIKTRGQQVTLSCSPISGHRSVSWYQQTPGQGLQFLFEYFSETQRNKGNFPGRFSGRQFSNSRSEMNVSTLELGDSALYLCASSPLGGSYEQYFGPGTRLTVT.

This sequence joins TRBV4-1 and TRBJ1-1; no clear D. V shed 4 bases and J shed 10 bases, with 19 bases lying between them. Germline V gives CDR1 MGHRA, CDR2 YSYEKL. This CDR3 contains 14 residues. CDR3 amino acids: CASSLPNLGRVAFF. CDR3 DNA sequence: TGCGCCAGCAGCCTACCGAACCTAGGGCGAGTAGCTTTCTTT.

The rearrangement joins TRBV28 to TRBJ1-2, with D unresolved. V was pared by 6 bases and J by 2 bases, with 10 bases between. The CDR3 has 13 amino acids. Germline V CDR1 and CDR2: MDHEN, SYDVKM. The CDR3 DNA sequence: TGTGCCAGCAGAGAGGGTTCGAACTATGGCTACACCTTC. It yields the protein CASREGSNYGYTF.

This clone appeared a few times. The genes are TRBV20-1 and TRBJ2-1; possibly TRBD1 or TRBD2 for D (5 bases each). The CDR3 has 11 amino acids. Germline CDR1 DFQATT, CDR2 SNEGSKA (reference sequence). Trimming took 5 bases from V and 9 from J, leaving 11 bases between them. CDR3 nucleotide sequence: TGCAGTGCTCAAAGGGACGGTGAGCAGTTCTTC. Its translation: CSAQRDGEQFF.

As DNA, the CDR3 is TGTGCCAGCAGCGACAGACCTCCCTGGGCTGAAAAACTGTTTTTT. Protein: CASSDRPPWAEKLFF. The chain couples TRBV9 to TRBJ1-4; D unclear. V was shortened by 3 bases and J by 7 bases, with 16 bases between the two germline ends. Germline CDR1 and CDR2: SGDLS and YYNGEE. The CDR3 extends over 15 amino acids.

The chain combines TRBV4-2 with TRBJ2-7; a possible D gene is TRBD2 (6 bases). The germline V gene encodes CDR1 LGHNA and CDR2 YNFKEQ. The CDR3 is 18 amino acids. Trimming took off 0 bases at V and 6 bases at J, with 24 bases between the two ends. The CDR3 sequence: CASSQDLASVRVRGEQYF. The CDR3 region has the DNA TGTGCCAGCAGCCAAGATCTTGCTAGCGTTAGGGTTCGGGGCGAGCAGTACTTC.

The chain combines TRBV13 with TRBJ2-5; D unresolved. The germline V and J ends were trimmed by 5 bases and 5 bases, with 9 bases remaining between them. Germline V CDR1 and CDR2: PRHDT, FYEKMQ (reference sequence). The CDR3 length is 12 residues. The CDR3 nucleotides read TGTGCCAGCAGCCCCGGTTCCGAGACCCAGTACTTC. Its translation is CASSPGSETQYF.

The chain employs TRBV4-2 and TRBJ2-5; 8 bases align to TRBD1. The V gene's germline CDR1 is LGHNA and CDR2 YNFKEQ. This CDR3 comprises 15 residues. V dropped 0 bases and J dropped 6; count of bases not matched to a gene: 6. The CDR3 region is CASSQDGQGGQTQYF. CDR3 nucleotide sequence: TGTGCCAGCAGCCAAGATGGACAGGGTGGACAGACCCAGTACTTC.

This clone has just one count. V and J are TRBV28 and TRBJ2-2; D is uncertain. The CDR3 consists of 13 residues. CDR1 MDHEN and CDR2 SYDVKM come from the germline V gene. V was trimmed by 6 bases and J by 6 bases, leaving 11 bases between them. The CDR3 loop reads CASSSVYSGELFF. The DNA for the CDR3 is TGTGCCAGCAGCTCAGTTTACTCCGGGGAGCTGTTTTTT.

V is TRBV6-6 and J is TRBJ1-2, with D maybe TRBD1 (5 bases). The CDR3 is 12 residues long. Deletions cut 5 bases from V and 4 bases from J, with 8 bases between. Germline values: CDR1 MNHNY, CDR2 SVGAGI (reference sequence). CDR3 amino acids: CASSPRGYGYTF. The CDR3 DNA reads TGTGCCAGCAGTCCAAGGGGCTATGGCTACACCTTC.

The rearrangement uses TRBV5-6 and TRBJ2-3; 13 nucleotides match TRBD2. The CDR3 covers 15 residues. Per the germline V gene, CDR1 is SGHDT and CDR2 is YYEEEE. Losses at the gene ends were 5 bases for V and 7 bases for J; bases not matched to a gene: 7. The CDR3 sequence is CASSLGLAGAHTQYF. The CDR3 DNA is TGTGCCAGCAGTCTAGGACTAGCGGGAGCACATACGCAGTATTTT.

Points on this clone: This sample includes further DNA sequences coding for the same CDR3. This chain links TRBV11-2 with TRBJ2-5; TRBD2 might be the D (6 bases). V lost 3 bases to trimming and J lost 3 bases, with 8 bases between them. The CDR3 covers 13 residues. CDR1 is SGHAT, CDR2 FQNNGV, per germline. CDR3 nucleotides: TGTGCCAGCAGCTTCTCGGGAGAAGAGACCCAGTACTTC. Residues: CASSFSGEETQYF.

This clone was recorded a few times. J is TRBJ1-4 and V is TRBV27, with TRBD1 identical over 9 bases. This CDR3 is built from 17 residues. Trimming took 3 bases from V and 6 from J; bases not matched to a gene: 11. Per the germline V gene, CDR1 is MNHEY and CDR2 is SMNVEV (reference sequence). CDR3 in amino acids: CASSFRGQGIRDEKLFF. The CDR3 DNA is TGTGCCAGCAGTTTCCGGGGACAGGGAATTCGGGATGAAAAACTGTTTTTT.

With regard to this clone: The sample has other DNA sequences that encode this CDR3 too. Here the CDR3 DNA reads TGCGCCAGCAGGGAGGCATCCTACAATGAGCAGTTCTTC. This codes for CASREASYNEQFF. V is TRBV5-1 and J is TRBJ2-1; possibly TRBD2 for D (5 bases). CDR1 is SGHRS, CDR2 YFSETQ, per germline. V was shortened by 5 bases and J by 1 base, with 7 bases between the two germline ends. The CDR3 has 13 amino acids.

The gene calls are TRBV7-2 and TRBJ1-5; D is unclear. There are 16 residues in the CDR3. Trimming pared 0 bases from V and 6 bases from J, leaving 15 bases between. CDR1 and CDR2 (germline): SGHTA, FQGNSA. DNA of the CDR3: TGTGCCAGCAGCTTAGCGCTCCGGGCTGTGGGTCAGCCCCAGCATTTT. Its protein is CASSLALRAVGQPQHF.

The genes are TRBV7-2 and TRBJ2-7, with D hard to call. In germline, CDR1 is SGHTA, CDR2 FQGNSA. Trimming cost V 5 bases and J 3 bases, with 11 bases left between them. The CDR3 is 13 residues long. The DNA for the CDR3 is TGTGCCAGCAGCCCCTACCTCCACTACGAGCAGTACTTC. Protein: CASSPYLHYEQYF. Combining the CDR3 with reference TRBV7-2 and TRBJ2-7 gives the whole variable domain GAGVSQSPSNKVTEKGKDVELRCDPISGHTALYWYRQSLGQGLEFLIYFQGNSAPDKSGLPSDRFSAERTGGSVSTLTIQRTQQEDSAVYLCASSPYLHYEQYFGPGTRLTVT.

The chain uses TRBV28 and TRBJ1-2, with D hard to call. CDR3 length: 13 amino acids. From germline, CDR1 is MDHEN and CDR2 SYDVKM. Trimming shortened V by 4 bases and J by 4 bases, and 10 bases separated the two germline ends. In DNA, the CDR3 is TGTGCCAGCAGTTGGCAGGCAATCTATGGCTACACCTTC. Translating it yields CASSWQAIYGYTF.

The V gene is TRBV5-1, the J gene TRBJ2-3, with D possibly matching TRBD1 (6 bases). Germline V gene lookup returns CDR1 SGHRS and CDR2 YFSETQ. With 1 base removed from V and 5 bases from J, the gap between germline ends came to 14 bases. The CDR3 is 15 residues long. CDR3 loop: CASSLLGAQGDTQYF. DNA of the CDR3: TGCGCCAGCAGCTTGTTGGGGGCCCAGGGAGATACGCAGTATTTT. Using reference TRBV5-1 and TRBJ2-3 for the parts outside the CDR3, the full variable domain is KAGVTQTPRYLIKTRGQQVTLSCSPISGHRSVSWYQQTPGQGLQFLFEYFSETQRNKGNFPGRFSGRQFSNSRSEMNVSTLELGDSALYLCASSLLGAQGDTQYFGPGTRLTVL.

This clone was seen a few times. The chain employs TRBV7-2 and TRBJ1-2, with D uncertain. Trimming stripped 1 base from V and 5 bases from J, with 11 bases between. The CDR3 extends over 14 amino acids. The germline V gene encodes CDR1 SGHTA and CDR2 FQGNSA. CDR3 sequence (DNA): TGTGCCAGCAGCTTAGTGCCCGAACCTTATGGCTACACCTTC. It encodes CASSLVPEPYGYTF.

V usage is TRBV14 and J usage is TRBJ2-7, with D tentatively TRBD2 (6 bases). V lost 4 bases and J lost 3, with 13 bases in between. The CDR3 runs to 14 residues. Germline CDR1 is SGHDN and CDR2 is FVKESK. DNA for the CDR3: TGTGCCAGCAGCCCACGGGACTCGAACTACGAGCAGTACTTC. Its translation: CASSPRDSNYEQYF.

The chain recombines TRBV6-1 with TRBJ1-5; the D is unclear. Germline V CDR1 and CDR2: MNHNS, SASEGT. The V and J ends lost 7 bases and 1 base respectively, with 14 bases between them. The CDR3 runs 15 residues. The CDR3 DNA reads as TGTGCCAGCATCAAGGCAATAGGGAGCAATCAGCCCCAGCATTTT. As protein: CASIKAIGSNQPQHF.

The CDR3 region has the DNA TGTGCCACCCAAAGCGGCGGATATGGCTACACCTTC. Its translation is CATQSGGYGYTF. The chain recombines TRBV6-1 with TRBJ1-2; D gene ambiguous. The CDR3 consists of 12 residues. Trimming shortened V by 10 bases and J by 5 bases, and 14 bases separated the two germline ends. Germline-derived CDR1 and CDR2 are MNHNS and SASEGT.

The chain is built from TRBV18 and TRBJ1-2, with 9 nucleotides matching TRBD1. CDR1 is KGHSH, CDR2 LQKENI, per germline. The CDR3 is 13 residues long. Germline trimming cut 4 bases from V and 6 bases from J; bases unmatched to any gene: 3. The CDR3 is CASSRTGEDGYTF. DNA for the CDR3: TGTGCCAGCTCACGGACAGGGGAGGATGGCTACACCTTC.

The chain couples TRBV6-1 to TRBJ1-5, with 7 bases matching TRBD1. J gave up 4 bases and V 0 bases, and 6 bases lay outside the gene matches. The germline CDR1 and CDR2 sequences are MNHNS and SASEGT. This CDR3 has 16 residues. This chain's CDR3 is CASSEAAGGKNQPQHF. The CDR3 nucleotides are TGTGCCAGCAGTGAAGCGGCAGGGGGAAAGAATCAGCCCCAGCATTTT.

The chain has TRBV28 and TRBJ1-1, with D perhaps TRBD1 (5 bases). This CDR3 contains 15 residues. The V and J ends lost 6 bases and 0 bases respectively, with 14 bases between them. Germline V lookup: CDR1 MDHEN, CDR2 SYDVKM. Here the CDR3 reads CASSRRQPMNTEAFF. The CDR3 DNA is TGTGCCAGCAGCCGCAGACAGCCTATGAACACTGAAGCTTTCTTT.

The chain joins TRBV5-8 to TRBJ1-4; D not certain. CDR3 length equals 13 residues. CDR1 and CDR2 (germline): SGHTS, YDEGEE. Trimming stripped 3 bases from V and 10 bases from J, with 13 bases between. CDR3 nucleotide sequence: TGTGCCAGCAGCTCCGCAGAAGGGCGAAAACTGTTTTTT. This gives the protein CASSSAEGRKLFF.

V usage is TRBV2 and J usage is TRBJ1-3; unclear D gene. The V and J ends lost 4 bases and 0 bases respectively, with 7 bases between them. Germline loops: CDR1 SNHLY, CDR2 FYNNEI. The CDR3 spans 14 residues. The CDR3 sequence: CASSVQSSGNTIYF. CDR3 coding DNA: TGTGCCAGCAGTGTGCAGAGCTCTGGAAACACCATATATTTT. The variable domain in full, with the rest retrieved from reference TRBV2 and TRBJ1-3, is EPEVTQTPSHQVTQMGQEVILRCVPISNHLYFYWYRQILGQKVEFLVSFYNNEISEKSEIFDDQFSVERPDGSNFTLKIRSTKLEDSAMYFCASSVQSSGNTIYFGEGSWLTVV.

Points on this clone: This same CDR3 is encoded by further DNA sequences in the sample. V is TRBV7-2 and J is TRBJ2-1; 11 bases line up with TRBD2. The ends lost 1 base at V and 4 bases at J; junction bases unmatched: 3. The CDR3 is 16 amino acids. CDR1 and CDR2 (germline): SGHTA, FQGNSA. The CDR3 DNA reads as TGTGCCAGCAGCTTAGTCGGGACTAGCGGATACAATGAGCAGTTCTTC. It encodes CASSLVGTSGYNEQFF.